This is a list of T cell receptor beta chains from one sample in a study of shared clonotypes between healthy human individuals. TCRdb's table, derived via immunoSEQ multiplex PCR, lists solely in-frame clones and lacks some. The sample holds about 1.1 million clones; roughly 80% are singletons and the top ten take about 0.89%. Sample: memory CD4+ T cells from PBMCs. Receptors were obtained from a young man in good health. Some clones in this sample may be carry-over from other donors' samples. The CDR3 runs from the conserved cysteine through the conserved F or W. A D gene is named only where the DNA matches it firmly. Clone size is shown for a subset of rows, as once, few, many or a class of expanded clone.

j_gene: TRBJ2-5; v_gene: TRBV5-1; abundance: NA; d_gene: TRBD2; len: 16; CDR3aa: CASSLLGLAGGETQYF; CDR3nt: TGCGCCAGCAGCTTACTAGGACTAGCGGGAGGAGAGACCCAGTACTTC
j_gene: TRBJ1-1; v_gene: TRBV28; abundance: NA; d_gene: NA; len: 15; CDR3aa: CASSLMAGMNTEAFF; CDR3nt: TGTGCCAGCAGTTTAATGGCAGGGATGAACACTGAAGCTTTCTTT
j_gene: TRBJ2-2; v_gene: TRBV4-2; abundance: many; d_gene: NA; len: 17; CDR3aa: CASSQARAGQNTGELFF; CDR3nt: TGTGCCAGCAGCCAGGCACGGGCAGGACAGAATACCGGGGAGCTGTTTTTT
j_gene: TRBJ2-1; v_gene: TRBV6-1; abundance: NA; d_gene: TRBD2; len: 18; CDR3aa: CASSGPGLAGGPYNEQFF; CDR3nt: TGTGCCAGCAGTGGCCCGGGACTAGCGGGAGGACCCTACAATGAGCAGTTCTTC
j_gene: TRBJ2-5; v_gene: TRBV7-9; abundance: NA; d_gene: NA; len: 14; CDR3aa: CASSVSQPGETQYF; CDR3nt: TGTGCCAGCAGCGTCAGCCAGCCTGGAGAGACCCAGTACTTC
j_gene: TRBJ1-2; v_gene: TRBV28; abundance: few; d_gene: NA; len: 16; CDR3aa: CASSTVLSGAGYGYTF; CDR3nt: TGTGCCAGCAGTACGGTTTTGTCGGGGGCAGGCTATGGCTACACCTTC
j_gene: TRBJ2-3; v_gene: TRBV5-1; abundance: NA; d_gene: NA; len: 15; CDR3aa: CASSLKDFRPDTQYF; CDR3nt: TGCGCCAGCAGCTTGAAGGACTTCAGGCCAGATACGCAGTATTTT
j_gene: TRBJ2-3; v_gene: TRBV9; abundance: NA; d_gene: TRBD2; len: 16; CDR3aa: CASSGGLAGEYDTQYF; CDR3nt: TGTGCCAGCAGCGGCGGACTAGCAGGGGAATACGATACGCAGTATTTT
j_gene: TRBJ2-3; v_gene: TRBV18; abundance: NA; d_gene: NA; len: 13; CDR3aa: CASSPSWTDTQYF; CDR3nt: TGTGCCAGCTCACCATCATGGACAGATACGCAGTATTTT
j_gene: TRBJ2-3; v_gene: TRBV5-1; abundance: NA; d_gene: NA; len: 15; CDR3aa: CASSLEGLGTDTQYF; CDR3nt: TGCGCCAGCAGCTTGGAGGGGTTGGGCACAGATACGCAGTATTTT
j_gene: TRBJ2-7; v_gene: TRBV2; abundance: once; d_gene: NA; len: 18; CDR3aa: CASTGGRDWSPLFYEQYF; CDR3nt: TGTGCCAGCACCGGGGGGCGGGATTGGAGCCCATTATTTTACGAGCAGTACTTC
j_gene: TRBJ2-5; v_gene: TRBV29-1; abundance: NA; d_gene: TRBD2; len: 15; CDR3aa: CSVEIGGAVKETQYF; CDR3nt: TGCAGCGTTGAGATCGGGGGGGCAGTCAAAGAGACCCAGTACTTC
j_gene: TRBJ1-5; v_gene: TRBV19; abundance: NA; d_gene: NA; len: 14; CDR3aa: CASSTLQGNQPQHF; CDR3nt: TGTGCCAGTAGTACGTTACAGGGTAATCAGCCCCAGCATTTT
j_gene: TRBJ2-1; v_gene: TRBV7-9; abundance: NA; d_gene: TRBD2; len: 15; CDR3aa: CASSPSGTSYNEQFF; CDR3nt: TGTGCCAGCAGCCCCAGCGGGACCTCCTACAATGAGCAGTTCTTC
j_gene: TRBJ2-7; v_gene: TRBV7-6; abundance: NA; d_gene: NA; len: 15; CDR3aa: CASSQLPGGAYEQYF; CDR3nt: TGTGCCAGCAGCCAACTGCCCGGAGGAGCCTACGAGCAGTACTTC
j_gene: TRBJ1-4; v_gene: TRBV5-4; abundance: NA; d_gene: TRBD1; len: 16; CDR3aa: CASSQGQKATNEKLFF; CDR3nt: TGTGCCAGCAGCCAGGGACAGAAAGCAACTAATGAAAAACTGTTTTTT
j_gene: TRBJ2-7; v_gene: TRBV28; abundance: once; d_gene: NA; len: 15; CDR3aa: CASSPSGGKKYEQYF; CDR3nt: TGTGCCAGCAGTCCTTCGGGGGGCAAAAAGTACGAGCAGTACTTC
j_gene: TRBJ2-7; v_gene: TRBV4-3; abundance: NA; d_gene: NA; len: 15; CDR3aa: CASSQDLMVSGEQYF; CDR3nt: TGCGCCAGCAGCCAAGATTTGATGGTTTCGGGCGAGCAGTACTTC
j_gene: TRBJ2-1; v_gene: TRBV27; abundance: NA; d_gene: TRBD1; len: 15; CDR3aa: CASSLGTGWDNEQFF; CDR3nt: TGTGCCAGCAGTTTAGGGACAGGGTGGGACAATGAGCAGTTCTTC
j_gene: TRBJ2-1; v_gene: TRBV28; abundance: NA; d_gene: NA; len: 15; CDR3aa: CASSLPLTSYNEQFF; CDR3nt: TGTGCCAGCAGTTTACCACTGACCTCCTACAATGAGCAGTTCTTC
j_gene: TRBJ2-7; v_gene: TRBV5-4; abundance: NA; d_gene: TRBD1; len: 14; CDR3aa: CASSPDRGGYEQYF; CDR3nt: TGTGCCAGCAGCCCGGACAGGGGGGGATACGAGCAGTACTTC
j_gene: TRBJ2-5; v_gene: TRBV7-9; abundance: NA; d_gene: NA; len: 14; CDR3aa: CASSPGGGRETQYF; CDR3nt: TGTGCCAGCAGCCCAGGGGGGGGAAGAGAGACCCAGTACTTC
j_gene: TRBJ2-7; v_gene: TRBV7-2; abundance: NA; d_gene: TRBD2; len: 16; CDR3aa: CASSLWRTSGTYEQYF; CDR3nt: TGTGCCAGCAGCTTATGGCGTACTAGCGGCACCTACGAGCAGTACTTC
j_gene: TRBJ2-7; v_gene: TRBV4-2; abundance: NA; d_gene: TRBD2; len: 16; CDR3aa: CASSQSRLAESYEQYF; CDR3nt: TGTGCCAGCAGCCAATCCCGACTAGCGGAATCCTACGAGCAGTACTTC
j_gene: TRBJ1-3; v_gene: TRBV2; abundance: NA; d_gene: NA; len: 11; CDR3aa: CASRERTSIYF; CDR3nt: TGTGCCAGCAGAGAACGGACATCCATATATTTT
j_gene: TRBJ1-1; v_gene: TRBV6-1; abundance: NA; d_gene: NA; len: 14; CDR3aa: CASSPDRTNTEAFF; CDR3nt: TGTGCCAGCAGCCCAGACAGGACGAACACTGAAGCTTTCTTT
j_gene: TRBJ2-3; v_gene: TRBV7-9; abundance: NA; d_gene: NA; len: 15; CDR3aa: CASSKSRGGGDTQYF; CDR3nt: TGTGCCAGCAGCAAAAGTCGGGGAGGGGGAGATACGCAGTATTTT
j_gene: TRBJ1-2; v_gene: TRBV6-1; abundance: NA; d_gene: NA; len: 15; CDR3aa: CASSESGGRFYGYTF; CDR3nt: TGTGCCAGCAGTGAGTCCGGTGGCCGCTTCTATGGCTACACCTTC
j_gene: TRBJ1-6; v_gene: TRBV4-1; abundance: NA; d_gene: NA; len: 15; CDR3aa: CASSQERVDFRSLHF; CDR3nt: TGCGCCAGCAGCCAAGAGAGGGTGGATTTTCGGTCCCTCCACTTT
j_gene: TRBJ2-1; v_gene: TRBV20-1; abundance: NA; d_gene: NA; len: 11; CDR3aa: CSAPLYNEQFF; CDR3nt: TGCAGTGCGCCACTTTACAATGAGCAGTTCTTC
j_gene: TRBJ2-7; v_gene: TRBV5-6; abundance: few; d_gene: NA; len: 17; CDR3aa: CASSLWGDTRSSYEQYF; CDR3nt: TGTGCCAGCAGCTTGTGGGGGGACACCCGGAGCTCCTACGAGCAGTACTTC
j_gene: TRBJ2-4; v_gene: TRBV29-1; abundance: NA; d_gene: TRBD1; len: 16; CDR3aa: CSVELARGITKNIQYF; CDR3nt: TGCAGCGTTGAACTGGCCAGGGGGATAACCAAAAACATTCAGTACTTC
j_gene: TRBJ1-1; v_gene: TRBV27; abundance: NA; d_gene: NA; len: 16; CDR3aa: CASSRYLPSGSTEAFF; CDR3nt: TGTGCCAGCAGCCGCTACCTTCCATCGGGAAGCACTGAAGCTTTCTTT
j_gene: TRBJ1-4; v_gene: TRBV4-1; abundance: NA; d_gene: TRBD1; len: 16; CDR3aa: CASSHAARDRTEKLFF; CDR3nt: TGCGCCAGCAGCCACGCCGCGAGGGACAGAACCGAAAAACTGTTTTTT
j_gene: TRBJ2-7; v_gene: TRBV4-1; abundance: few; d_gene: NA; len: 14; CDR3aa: CASSQPSRSDEQYF; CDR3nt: TGCGCCAGCAGCCAACCCTCACGCAGCGACGAGCAGTACTTC
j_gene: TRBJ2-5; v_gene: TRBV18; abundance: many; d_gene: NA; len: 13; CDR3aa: CASSPGGAETQYF; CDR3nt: TGTGCCAGCTCACCCGGGGGCGCGGAGACCCAGTACTTC
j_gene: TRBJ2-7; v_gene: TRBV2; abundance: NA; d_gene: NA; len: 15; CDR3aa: CASSEAPSDSYEQYF; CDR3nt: TGTGCCAGCAGTGAAGCTCCGAGTGACTCCTACGAGCAGTACTTC
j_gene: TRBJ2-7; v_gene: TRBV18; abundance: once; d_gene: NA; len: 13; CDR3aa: CASSPSEGREQYF; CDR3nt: TGTGCCAGCTCACCAAGTGAGGGGCGCGAGCAGTACTTC
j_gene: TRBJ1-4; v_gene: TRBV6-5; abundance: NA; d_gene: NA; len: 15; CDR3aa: CASRDPRGINEKLFF; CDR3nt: TGTGCCAGCAGGGACCCAAGGGGAATCAATGAAAAACTGTTTTTT
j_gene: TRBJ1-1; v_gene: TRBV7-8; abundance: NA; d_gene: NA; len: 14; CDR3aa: CASSFSGANTEAFF; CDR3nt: TGTGCCAGCAGCTTTTCAGGGGCGAACACTGAAGCTTTCTTT
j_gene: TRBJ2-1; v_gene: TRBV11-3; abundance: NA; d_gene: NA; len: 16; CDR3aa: CASSSATGDYYNEQFF; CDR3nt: TGTGCCAGCAGCTCAGCGACAGGGGACTACTACAATGAGCAGTTCTTC
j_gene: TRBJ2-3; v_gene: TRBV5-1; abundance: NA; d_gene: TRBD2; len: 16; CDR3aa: CASSRVAGGWTDTQYF; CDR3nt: TGCGCCAGCTCCAGGGTAGCGGGAGGATGGACAGATACGCAGTATTTT
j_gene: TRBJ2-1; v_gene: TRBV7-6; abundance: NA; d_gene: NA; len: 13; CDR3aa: CASSPLSYNEQFF; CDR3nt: TGTGCCAGCAGCCCCCTCTCCTACAATGAGCAGTTCTTC
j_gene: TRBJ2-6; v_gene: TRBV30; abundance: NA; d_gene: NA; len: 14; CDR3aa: CAWSRDSGANVLTF; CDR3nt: TGTGCCTGGAGTAGGGACTCTGGGGCCAACGTCCTGACTTTC
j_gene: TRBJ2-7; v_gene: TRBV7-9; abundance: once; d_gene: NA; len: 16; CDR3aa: CASSTRQDLSSYEQYF; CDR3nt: TGTGCCAGCAGCACCCGACAGGACCTTAGCTCCTACGAGCAGTACTTC
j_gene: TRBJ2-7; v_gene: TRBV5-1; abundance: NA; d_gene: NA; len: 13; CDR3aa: CASNYAGSYEQYF; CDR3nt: TGCGCCAGCAATTATGCGGGGTCCTACGAGCAGTACTTC
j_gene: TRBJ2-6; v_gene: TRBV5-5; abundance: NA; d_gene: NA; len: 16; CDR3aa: CASSLAGSSGANVLTF; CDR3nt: TGTGCCAGCAGCTTGGCAGGGAGTTCTGGGGCCAACGTCCTGACTTTC
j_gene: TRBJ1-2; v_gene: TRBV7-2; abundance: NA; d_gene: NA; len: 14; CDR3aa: CASSLAVTGPGYTF; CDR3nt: TGTGCCAGCAGCTTAGCTGTTACAGGCCCGGGCTACACCTTC
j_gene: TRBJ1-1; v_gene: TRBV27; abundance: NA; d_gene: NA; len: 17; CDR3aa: CASSLDTGGSKWGQAFF; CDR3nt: TGTGCCAGCAGTTTAGACACCGGTGGGTCCAAGTGGGGCCAAGCTTTCTTT
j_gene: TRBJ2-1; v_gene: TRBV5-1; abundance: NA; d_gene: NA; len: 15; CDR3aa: CASSLGSPGYNEQFF; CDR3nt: TGCGCCAGCAGCTTGGGGAGCCCCGGGTACAATGAGCAGTTCTTC
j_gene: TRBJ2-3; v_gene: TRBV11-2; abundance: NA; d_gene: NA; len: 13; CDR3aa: CATSRALTDTQYF; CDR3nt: TGTGCCACCAGCAGGGCTCTCACAGATACGCAGTATTTT
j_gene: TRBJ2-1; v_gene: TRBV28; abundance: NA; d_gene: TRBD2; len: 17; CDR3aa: CASSLYPGLAGGGEQFF; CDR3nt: TGTGCCAGCAGTCTCTACCCGGGACTAGCGGGGGGGGGTGAGCAGTTCTTC
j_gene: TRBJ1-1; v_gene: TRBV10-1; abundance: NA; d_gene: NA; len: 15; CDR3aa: CASSANRGGSTEAFF; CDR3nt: TGCGCCAGCAGTGCTAACCGAGGGGGTAGCACTGAAGCTTTCTTT